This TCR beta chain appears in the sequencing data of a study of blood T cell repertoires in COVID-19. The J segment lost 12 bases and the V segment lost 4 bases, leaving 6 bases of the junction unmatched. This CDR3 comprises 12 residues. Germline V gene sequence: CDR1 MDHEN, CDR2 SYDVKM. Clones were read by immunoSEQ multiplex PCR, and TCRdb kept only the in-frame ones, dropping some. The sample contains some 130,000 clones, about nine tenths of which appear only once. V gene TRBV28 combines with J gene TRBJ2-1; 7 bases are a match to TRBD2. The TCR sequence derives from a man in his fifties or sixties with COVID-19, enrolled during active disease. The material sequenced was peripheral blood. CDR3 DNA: TGTGCCAGCAGTTCTACGCTAGCGGCGCAGTTCTTC. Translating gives CASSSTLAAQFF.